This T cell receptor beta chain appears in the sequencing data of a study of T cell responses to AZD1222 COVID-19 vaccine. Study-level results: Seropositivity was recorded at baseline in only a handful of AZD1222 recipients. Researchers took repertoire samples only after the peak T cell response had come. White British ancestry dominated among donors, who included more females, and clonal diversity was possibly underestimated.

The assay was immunoSEQ multiplex PCR, and TCRdb's table has in-frame clones only and misses some. The top ten clones hold approximately 6.5% of a sample with some 140,000 clones, 85% to 95% of them seen once. Pooled together were second doses at about 4 or about 12 weeks. Of note for this clone: Its antigen is currently unknown.

Per the germline V gene, CDR1 is SGHNT and CDR2 is YYREEE (reference sequence). The length of the CDR3 is 16 residues. Deletions cut 0 bases from V and 1 base from J, with 10 bases between. This specimen was peripheral blood, taken 28 days after the second AZD1222 dose. The chain combines TRBV5-4 with TRBJ1-4; no reliable D call. This TCR came from an adult who received the AZD1222 COVID-19 vaccine. CDR3 region: CASSLGLAETNEKLFF. CDR3 nucleotides: TGTGCCAGCAGCTTGGGGTTGGCAGAAACTAATGAAAAACTGTTTTTT. Full variable domain (remainder filled in from reference TRBV5-4 and TRBJ1-4): ETGVTQSPTHLIKTRGQQVTLRCSSQSGHNTVSWYQQALGQGPQFIFQYYREEENGRGNFPPRFSGLQFPNYSSELNVNALELDDSALYLCASSLGLAETNEKLFFGSGTQLSVL.